Included here is one T cell receptor (beta chain) sequence, with context. The antigen is undetermined. This entry is derived from a study of shared clonotypes between healthy human individuals. Findings of the study overall: Owing to a small donor count, the genetic and exposure-history diversity represented was limited.

The V end was cut by 5 bases, the J end by 2 bases, with 12 bases between. In germline, CDR1 is SEHNR, CDR2 FQNEAQ (reference sequence). There are 15 residues in the CDR3. On sorted subsets, replicate PCRs used 200 to 250 ng DNA, or tens of thousands of T cell genomes. Method: immunoSEQ multiplex PCR; TCRdb's copy keeps in-frame clones and lacks some. The table lists about 2.3 million clones, approximately 95% of them singletons. The V and J genes are TRBV7-9 and TRBJ2-2; D tentatively fits TRBD1 or TRBD2 (6 bases each). The source of this sequence is a man aged 18 to 30 in good health. Some clones in this sample may be carry-over from other donors' samples. Sequenced input: naive CD4+ T cells from PBMCs. The subset denotes: CD45RA+ positively selected. The CDR3 coding sequence is TGTGCCAGCAGCCCGCGGGACAAAAACACCGGGGAGCTGTTTTTT. Residues: CASSPRDKNTGELFF. The whole variable domain, remainder taken from reference TRBV7-9 and TRBJ2-2, is DTGVSQNPRHKITKRGQNVTFRCDPISEHNRLYWYRQTLGQGPEFLTYFQNEAQLEKSRLLSDRFSAERPKGSFSTLEIQRTEQGDSAMYLCASSPRDKNTGELFFGEGSRLTVL.